The clone carrying this T cell receptor beta chain has more than one count but fewer than ten. Each donor supplied roughly 9.1 milliliters of peripheral blood. With 8 bases removed from V and 2 bases from J, the gap between germline ends came to 13 bases. CDR3 size: 13 residues. The germline gives CDR1 MNHEY, CDR2 SVGEGT. Primers used in a second PCR of roughly 7 to 11 cycles were a sample-barcoded 5' primer and a J-beta primer mix. Each cDNA molecule was tagged by a template-switch adaptor with 12 random nucleotides. TCRdb reanalysed the 5' RACE reads using MiXCR and keeps one entry per CDR3 protein. In the table there are some 760,000 distinct CDR3 sequences, about 25% of which are singletons. This specimen belongs to a study of blood T cells in healthy people across ages. The sample was also linked to a second study, of T cells of mothers and their children. That source reports: The people who donated were a few healthy Caucasian mothers and their six children. Added by the second PCR's M1S primer were sample barcodes and 2-4 random nucleotides.

The receptor was derived from a boy younger than 18 in good health. V gene TRBV6-2 or TRBV6-3 combines with J gene TRBJ2-7, with TRBD1 as a possible D gene (6 bases). Sequencing was performed on blood. In nucleotides, the CDR3 is TGTGCCAGCGCCCGGGACACGACCTACGAGCAGTACTTC. Translating gives CASARDTTYEQYF.